This TCR beta chain was obtained from a study of T cell responses to AZD1222 COVID-19 vaccine. Broader study findings: Mostly white British, mostly female donors; authors suggested clonal diversity may be underestimated.

Recipients boosted at about 4 weeks or about 12 weeks are pooled. Only in-frame clones appear in the TCRdb table, and some are missing; sequencing was by immunoSEQ multiplex PCR. Of some 81,000 clones listed, approximately 85% were seen once; the top ten hold 3.4%. The CDR3 covers 13 residues. The V end was cut by 5 bases, the J end by 6 bases, with 13 bases between. Germline loops: CDR1 SEHNR, CDR2 FQNEAQ (reference sequence). A word on this clone: Its antigen is unknown.

The rearrangement uses TRBV7-9 and TRBJ1-2, with D maybe TRBD1 (6 bases). The material sequenced was peripheral blood, taken 28 days after the second AZD1222 dose. The TCR was taken from an adult who received the AZD1222 COVID-19 vaccine. The DNA for the CDR3 is TGTGCCAGCAGCCCCACAGGGAGTAATGGCTACACCTTC. As protein: CASSPTGSNGYTF.